A single T cell receptor (beta chain) is shown here with its context. Its antigen is currently unknown. Libraries were prepared by immunoSEQ multiplex PCR; TCRdb keeps only in-frame clonotypes and omits some of them. The sample shows fewer than 100,000 clones, roughly 90% of them seen only once. CDR1 and CDR2 (germline): SGHTA, FQGNSA. The CDR3 extends over 13 amino acids. Trimming cost V 5 bases and J 2 bases; bases outside gene matches: 2. The data stem from a study of T cells in localized non-small cell lung cancer. Broader study findings: In uninvolved adjacent lung, T cell clonality reached its highest value, exceeding tumor. As only one tumor region underwent sequencing, heterogeneity remains possible. Detection in adjacent lung was observed for a median around 50 of the top 100 tumor clones.

The rearrangement links TRBV7-2 to TRBJ1-2; 7 bases match TRBD1. This clonotype was sampled from a man between 40 and 75 years old with stage I squamous cell lung carcinoma. The sequencing here drew on peripheral blood, taken before any cancer treatment. DNA of the CDR3: TGTGCCAGCAGCCCGGACAGGAACTATGGCTACACCTTC. Translation gives CASSPDRNYGYTF.